One and the same sample provided the 27 T cell receptor beta chains below, sequenced in a study of blood T cell repertoires in COVID-19. The method was immunoSEQ multiplex PCR; TCRdb's version includes in-frame clones alone and lacks a portion of them. The table has roughly 190,000 clones, around 87% seen once. Material for sequencing was PBMCs or T cells enriched from blood (not recorded which). Every receptor here comes from a woman in her thirties who had recovered from COVID-19.

The V call is TRBV6-4, the J call TRBJ1-1; D remains unclear. The CDR3 length is 13 residues. Germline assignment: CDR1 MRHNA and CDR2 SNTAGT. V was clipped by 3 bases and J by 1 base, with 6 bases between them. The CDR3 here is CASSEYKNTEAFF. CDR3 sequence (DNA): TGTGCCAGCAGTGAGTACAAGAACACTGAAGCTTTCTTT.

The gene calls are TRBV5-5 and TRBJ1-6; 10 bases are shared with TRBD1. Germline V lookup: CDR1 SGHKS, CDR2 YYEKEE (reference sequence). CDR3 length: 15 residues. Germline trimming cut 0 bases from V and 9 bases from J; bases unmatched to any gene: 3. CDR3 region: CASSLVGTGVSPLHF. The CDR3 DNA follows: TGTGCCAGCAGCTTGGTAGGGACAGGGGTTTCACCCCTCCACTTT.

The V gene is TRBV3-1 (or the pseudogene TRBV3-2), the J gene TRBJ1-2; no clear D gene. Trimming took off 4 bases at V and 2 bases at J, with 8 bases between the two ends. The CDR3 has 13 amino acids. Germline V gene sequence: CDR1 LGHDT, CDR2 YNNKEL (reference sequence). In DNA, the CDR3 is TGTGCCAGCAGCCGTCCAGGAAACTATGGCTACACCTTC. Translation gives CASSRPGNYGYTF.

The genes are TRBV24-1 and TRBJ1-1; TRBD1 aligns across 8 bases. From germline, CDR1 is KGHDR and CDR2 SFDVKD. CDR3 size: 14 residues. V trimming: 3 bases; J trimming: 4 bases; junction bases outside the gene matches: 3. The CDR3 here is CATSDTGGSTEAFF. In DNA, the CDR3 is TGTGCCACCAGTGATACAGGGGGGAGCACTGAAGCTTTCTTT.

V is TRBV5-5 and J is TRBJ1-5, with 10 bases fitting TRBD1. J lost 5 bases, V lost 3 bases, and 8 bases had no gene match. The CDR3 totals 16 residues. Germline loops: CDR1 SGHKS, CDR2 YYEKEE (reference sequence). CDR3 in amino acids: CASSSADRGLDQPQHF. In nucleotides, the CDR3 is TGTGCCAGCAGCTCGGCGGACAGGGGGTTAGATCAGCCCCAGCATTTT. The full variable domain, with the rest looked up from reference TRBV5-5 and TRBJ1-5, is DAGVTQSPTHLIKTRGQQVTLRCSPISGHKSVSWYQQVLGQGPQFIFQYYEKEERGRGNFPDRFSARQFPNYSSELNVNALLLGDSALYLCASSSADRGLDQPQHFGDGTRLSIL.

The chain carries TRBV2 and TRBJ2-7; D is perhaps TRBD2 (5 bases). Trimming took 8 bases from V and 3 from J, leaving 11 bases between them. Per germline, CDR1 SNHLY and CDR2 FYNNEI. The CDR3 contains 12 residues. CDR3 sequence reads: CASEREIYEQYF. The CDR3 nucleotides are TGTGCCAGCGAGAGGGAAATCTACGAGCAGTACTTC.

The chain has TRBV30 and TRBJ2-2, with D possibly matching TRBD1 (5 bases). This CDR3 has 13 amino acids. Between the trimmed V and J ends, which lost 1 base and 8 bases, there was a span of 11 bases. Germline lookup yields CDR1 GTSNPN and CDR2 SVGIG (reference sequence). The CDR3 sequence: CAWSEGFGGELFF. The CDR3 DNA is TGTGCCTGGAGTGAGGGGTTTGGGGGGGAGCTGTTTTTT.

The chain joins TRBV14 to TRBJ1-3, with no clear D. Germline values: CDR1 SGHDN, CDR2 FVKESK. The CDR3 runs to 15 residues. Trimming took off 4 bases at V and 4 bases at J, with 14 bases between the two ends. The CDR3 region has the DNA TGTGCCAGCAGCCCACCGGGCGGGCGCGGAAACACCATATATTTT. It translates to CASSPPGGRGNTIYF.

The CDR3, as DNA: TGTGCCAGCAGCTTGGGACTAGCGGACAATGAGCAGTTCTTC. Translating it yields CASSLGLADNEQFF. The J gene is TRBJ2-1, the V gene TRBV7-9, with 11 bases aligning to TRBD2. The CDR3 spans 14 residues. Trimming removed 3 bases from V and 5 bases from J; junction bases left unmatched: 0. Germline-derived CDR1 and CDR2 are SEHNR and FQNEAQ (reference sequence).

The V call is TRBV13, the J call TRBJ2-1, with 7 nucleotides matching TRBD2. Unmatched junction bases numbered 4, after V lost 2 bases and J lost 15 bases. Germline CDR1 PRHDT, CDR2 FYEKMQ (reference sequence). CDR3 length equals 11 residues. CDR3 region: CASSLRDYPFF. CDR3 sequence (DNA): TGTGCCAGCAGCTTAAGGGACTATCCGTTCTTC.

The rearrangement joins TRBV5-5 to TRBJ1-2, with D tentatively TRBD1 (5 bases). Trimming shortened V by 0 bases and J by 8 bases, and 17 bases separated the two germline ends. CDR1 is SGHKS, CDR2 YYEKEE, per germline (reference sequence). The CDR3 has 15 residues. DNA for the CDR3: TGTGCCAGCAGCTTGGTTCAGGGCCCCCTGGGAGGCTACACCTTC. Translating gives CASSLVQGPLGGYTF.

CDR3 in DNA: TGTGCCAGCAGCGACCCGACAGGGGGCTTCTATGGCTACACCTTC. The encoded protein is CASSDPTGGFYGYTF. V usage is TRBV5-4 and J usage is TRBJ1-2, with TRBD1 matching 10 bases. Per the germline V gene, CDR1 is SGHNT and CDR2 is YYREEE (reference sequence). V shed 4 bases and J 4 bases; nucleotides not matched to a gene: 7. CDR3 length: 15 residues. The complete variable domain, with remaining parts taken from reference TRBV5-4 and TRBJ1-2, reads ETGVTQSPTHLIKTRGQQVTLRCSSQSGHNTVSWYQQALGQGPQFIFQYYREEENGRGNFPPRFSGLQFPNYSSELNVNALELDDSALYLCASSDPTGGFYGYTFGSGTRLTVV.

Here the CDR3 DNA reads TGTGCCAGCAGCCAAGACGTAGGGGACACTGAAGCTTTCTTT. Residues: CASSQDVGDTEAFF. The V call is TRBV4-2, the J call TRBJ1-1; a possible D gene is TRBD1 (5 bases). Per the germline V gene, CDR1 is LGHNA and CDR2 is YNFKEQ. V lost 0 bases and J lost 3, with 8 bases in between. This CDR3 spans 14 amino acids.

This clone has only one observation. This rearrangement joins TRBV4-1 to TRBJ2-6; no reliable D call. The CDR3 covers 18 residues. Trimming shortened V by 0 bases and J by 4 bases, and 16 bases separated the two germline ends. Per the germline V gene, CDR1 is MGHRA and CDR2 is YSYEKL. CDR3 in amino acids: CASSQDIPPGSGANVLTF. DNA of the CDR3: TGCGCCAGCAGCCAAGATATCCCCCCCGGTAGCGGGGCCAACGTCCTGACTTTC.

V is TRBV27 and J is TRBJ2-1, with D possibly matching TRBD1 (6 bases). Germline-derived CDR1 and CDR2 are MNHEY and SMNVEV (reference sequence). V was trimmed by 3 bases and J by 5 bases, leaving 8 bases between them. The CDR3 spans 13 residues. This chain's CDR3 is CASSFGDNNEQFF. DNA for the CDR3: TGTGCCAGCAGTTTCGGGGACAACAATGAGCAGTTCTTC.

This rearrangement joins TRBV5-5 to TRBJ1-1, with D possibly being TRBD1 (5 bases). Trimming left V 0 bases short and J 0 bases short, with 12 bases between. The CDR3 has 16 residues. Germline V gene data show CDR1 as SGHKS and CDR2 as YYEKEE (reference sequence). Written as DNA, the CDR3 is TGTGCCAGCAGCTTGGCGGACAATTACATGAACACTGAAGCTTTCTTT. Amino acid sequence: CASSLADNYMNTEAFF.

The gene calls are TRBV11-3 and TRBJ2-1; TRBD2 aligns across 10 bases. J gave up 6 bases and V 2 bases, and 4 bases lay outside the gene matches. Germline assignment: CDR1 SGHNT and CDR2 YENEEA. CDR3 size: 15 residues. The CDR3 region is CASSLSGRGSNEQFF. For the CDR3, the DNA is TGTGCCAGCAGCTTAAGCGGGAGGGGGTCCAATGAGCAGTTCTTC.

This clone has only a few counts. V and J are TRBV2 and TRBJ2-2, with TRBD1 as a possible D gene (6 bases). The V end lost 9 bases, the J end lost 0 bases, and 14 bases lay between the germline ends. CDR1 is SNHLY and CDR2 is FYNNEI in the germline V gene. The length of the CDR3 is 15 residues. The CDR3 sequence is CASSRGGSNTGELFF. For the CDR3, the DNA is TGTGCCAGTAGCAGGGGCGGTTCGAACACCGGGGAGCTGTTTTTT. Supplemented by reference TRBV2 and TRBJ2-2, the full variable domain reads EPEVTQTPSHQVTQMGQEVILRCVPISNHLYFYWYRQILGQKVEFLVSFYNNEISEKSEIFDDQFSVERPDGSNFTLKIRSTKLEDSAMYFCASSRGGSNTGELFFGEGSRLTVL.

The chain uses TRBV18 and TRBJ1-2, with no clear D. The germline V gene encodes CDR1 KGHSH and CDR2 LQKENI. CDR3 length equals 14 residues. The ends were cut back, 2 bases at V and 4 bases at J, with 11 bases in the middle. The CDR3 loop reads CASSPIATVYGYTF. In DNA form, the CDR3 reads TGTGCCAGCTCACCAATAGCAACGGTCTATGGCTACACCTTC.

The chain links TRBV5-6 to TRBJ1-2; D is uncertain. CDR3 length: 14 residues. V lost 0 bases and J lost 7, with 13 bases in between. CDR1 is SGHDT, CDR2 YYEEEE, per germline. CDR3 DNA sequence: TGTGCCAGCAGCTTGGCTCCAAGGAGCGGTGGCTACACCTTC. It codes for CASSLAPRSGGYTF. The full variable domain, rest sourced from reference TRBV5-6 and TRBJ1-2, is DAGVTQSPTHLIKTRGQQVTLRCSPKSGHDTVSWYQQALGQGPQFIFQYYEEEERQRGNFPDRFSGHQFPNYSSELNVNALLLGDSALYLCASSLAPRSGGYTFGSGTRLTVV.

In regard to this clone: This sample also contains other DNA sequences that code for the same CDR3. The chain employs TRBV7-9 and TRBJ2-1, with D possibly TRBD1 on 6 matching bases. The CDR3 runs 13 residues. Trimming shortened V by 2 bases and J by 7 bases, and 9 bases separated the two germline ends. Looked up from germline, CDR1 is SEHNR and CDR2 is FQNEAQ (reference sequence). The CDR3, as DNA: TGTGCCAGCAGCTTAATCCAGGGGAATGAGCAGTTCTTC. Translated, it gives CASSLIQGNEQFF.

The chain couples TRBV7-6 to TRBJ1-6; 11 positions match TRBD1. Germline CDR1 and CDR2: SGHVS and FNYEAQ. The ends lost 3 bases at V and 8 bases at J; junction bases unmatched: 3. This CDR3 region has 15 residues. CDR3 amino acids: CASSFGQGAYSPLHF. CDR3 nucleotides: TGTGCCAGCAGCTTCGGACAGGGGGCTTATTCACCCCTCCACTTT.

V is TRBV3-1 (or the pseudogene TRBV3-2) and J is TRBJ2-5, with D possibly being TRBD2 (5 bases). Germline CDR1 reads LGHDT; CDR2 reads YNNKEL (reference sequence). This CDR3 has 13 residues. V lost 6 bases and J lost 2, with 10 bases in between. The CDR3 DNA reads TGTGCCAGCAGGCCGACTATACAAGAGACCCAGTACTTC. It is translated as CASRPTIQETQYF.

J is TRBJ2-5 and V is TRBV10-3; 9 nucleotides line up with TRBD2. The germline CDR1 and CDR2 sequences are ENHRY and SYGVKD. V shed 4 bases and J 2 bases; nucleotides not matched to a gene: 8. The CDR3 totals 16 residues. CDR3 protein: CAISGASGEPQETQYF. The CDR3 nucleotides are TGTGCCATCAGTGGAGCTAGCGGGGAACCACAAGAGACCCAGTACTTC.

The gene calls are TRBV13 and TRBJ1-1, with no clear D. Germline CDR1 PRHDT, CDR2 FYEKMQ (reference sequence). CDR3 length equals 12 residues. V lost 4 bases, J lost 6 bases, and 9 bases lay in between. CDR3 in amino acids: CASSSLRAEAFF. The CDR3 DNA reads TGTGCCAGCAGCTCCCTCCGGGCTGAAGCTTTCTTT.

This chain joins TRBV12-3 or TRBV12-4 and TRBJ1-1; no definite D call. The CDR3 is 12 amino acids. V was clipped by 4 bases and J by 4 bases, with 7 bases between them. The CDR3 nucleotides read TGTGCCAGCAGTTCCCACATCACTGAAGCTTTCTTT. Its protein is CASSSHITEAFF.

J is TRBJ1-3 and V is TRBV9; D unclear. Germline CDR1 SGDLS, CDR2 YYNGEE. The CDR3 is 14 amino acids. Deletions cut 4 bases from V and 0 bases from J, with 8 bases between. The CDR3 coding sequence is TGTGCCAGCAGCCCCAGCGGCTCTGGAAACACCATATATTTT. It translates to CASSPSGSGNTIYF.